The rows below give T cell receptor beta chains drawn from one sample of a study of T cell responses to AZD1222 COVID-19 vaccine. Libraries were prepared by immunoSEQ multiplex PCR; TCRdb keeps only in-frame clonotypes and omits some of them. This table has 150,000 to 200,000 clones, 85% to 95% appearing once. The input for sequencing was peripheral blood, taken on day 0 of AZD1222 vaccination. These receptors were obtained from an adult in good health. The CDR3 runs from the conserved cysteine through the conserved F or W. Each record gives: CDR3 protein, J gene, V gene, clone size. Size is stated for part of the rows, as once, few or many counts, or as a class when the clone is expanded.

cdr3_aa: CASSSWTHPGYEQYF
j_call: TRBJ2-7
v_call: TRBV5-4
clone_size: .

cdr3_aa: CAWSVLWVYDGYTF
j_call: TRBJ1-2
v_call: TRBV30
clone_size: .

cdr3_aa: CASSNLYEQYF
j_call: TRBJ2-7
v_call: TRBV19
clone_size: .

cdr3_aa: CATSDLGATPDNEQFF
j_call: TRBJ2-1
v_call: TRBV24-1
clone_size: .

cdr3_aa: CASSSRGWTQPQHF
j_call: TRBJ1-5
v_call: TRBV6-5
clone_size: .

cdr3_aa: CASSRGSTFYNEQFF
j_call: TRBJ2-1
v_call: TRBV6-2/TRBV6-3
clone_size: .

cdr3_aa: CASRLAVYNEQFF
j_call: TRBJ2-1
v_call: TRBV11-2
clone_size: .

cdr3_aa: CASSSTTGRHQPQHF
j_call: TRBJ1-5
v_call: TRBV11-2
clone_size: .

cdr3_aa: CASSQGTGPSYEQYF
j_call: TRBJ2-7
v_call: TRBV4-1
clone_size: .

cdr3_aa: CASSKGTGGLKAFF
j_call: TRBJ1-1
v_call: TRBV27
clone_size: .

cdr3_aa: CASSGGNQPQHF
j_call: TRBJ1-5
v_call: TRBV6-5
clone_size: .

cdr3_aa: CSASLAGEPNEQYF
j_call: TRBJ2-7
v_call: TRBV20-1
clone_size: .

cdr3_aa: CASSQVGGANQPQHF
j_call: TRBJ1-5
v_call: TRBV14
clone_size: once

cdr3_aa: CASSLRGLTQETQYF
j_call: TRBJ2-5
v_call: TRBV5-1
clone_size: .

cdr3_aa: CASSYSRGEAFF
j_call: TRBJ1-1
v_call: TRBV6-5
clone_size: few

cdr3_aa: CASSERRGPADTQYF
j_call: TRBJ2-3
v_call: TRBV25-1
clone_size: .

cdr3_aa: CASSPWSGDEQYF
j_call: TRBJ2-7
v_call: TRBV11-2
clone_size: .

cdr3_aa: CAIRNGLAGGVSSYEQYF
j_call: TRBJ2-7
v_call: TRBV10-3
clone_size: .

cdr3_aa: CASSLGRVEGYTF
j_call: TRBJ1-2
v_call: TRBV7-8
clone_size: .

cdr3_aa: CASSSGTALSGYTF
j_call: TRBJ1-2
v_call: TRBV5-1
clone_size: .

cdr3_aa: CASSQAGGTGSDTQYF
j_call: TRBJ2-3
v_call: TRBV13
clone_size: .

cdr3_aa: CASSRNYYSGRGTGDTQYF
j_call: TRBJ2-3
v_call: TRBV4-1
clone_size: .

cdr3_aa: CASSTILVNEKLFF
j_call: TRBJ1-4
v_call: TRBV19
clone_size: .

cdr3_aa: CASSLGLGNTIYF
j_call: TRBJ1-3
v_call: TRBV27
clone_size: .

cdr3_aa: CASSSSPTGHNEQFF
j_call: TRBJ2-1
v_call: TRBV7-7
clone_size: once

cdr3_aa: CATRTRPAGVEQYF
j_call: TRBJ2-7
v_call: TRBV6-5
clone_size: .

cdr3_aa: CASSPGLAGGETQYF
j_call: TRBJ2-5
v_call: TRBV18
clone_size: .

cdr3_aa: CASSSSSRMTQYF
j_call: TRBJ2-3
v_call: TRBV7-9
clone_size: .

cdr3_aa: CASSLGQNYGYTF
j_call: TRBJ1-2
v_call: TRBV5-1
clone_size: .

cdr3_aa: CARPPSSSGNTIYF
j_call: TRBJ1-3
v_call: TRBV19
clone_size: .

cdr3_aa: CASSTGASGMNEQFF
j_call: TRBJ2-1
v_call: TRBV5-1
clone_size: .

cdr3_aa: CASSRGTEAFF
j_call: TRBJ1-1
v_call: TRBV11-2
clone_size: .

cdr3_aa: CASSGSTDTQYF
j_call: TRBJ2-3
v_call: TRBV28
clone_size: .

cdr3_aa: CASRGGSNQPQHF
j_call: TRBJ1-5
v_call: TRBV7-8
clone_size: .

cdr3_aa: CASTTESRRGSNYGYTF
j_call: TRBJ1-2
v_call: TRBV28
clone_size: .